Listed here are 10 T cell receptor beta chains from one sample, sequenced in a study of blood T cell repertoires in COVID-19. Clones were sequenced by immunoSEQ multiplex PCR, and TCRdb holds only the in-frame ones, with some missing. The sample has about 300,000 clones, 90% seen once. The sample was PBMCs or T cells enriched from blood (not recorded which). Receptors originate from a woman younger than 30 with acute COVID-19.

The V gene is TRBV12-3 or TRBV12-4, the J gene TRBJ2-7; no clear D. V was cut by 3 bases and J by 2 bases, with 8 bases left in between. CDR3 length: 13 residues. CDR3 nucleotides: TGTGCCAGCAGTTTCCCCGCGACCTACGAGCAGTACTTC. Translated, it gives CASSFPATYEQYF.

Remarks on this clone: Distinct nucleotide sequences in the sample also encode this CDR3. This chain links TRBV28 with TRBJ1-3; possible D gene TRBD1, 5 bases. The CDR3 is 12 residues long. The V end lost 1 base, the J end lost 7 bases, and 5 bases lay between the germline ends. Germline V gene data show CDR1 as MDHEN and CDR2 as SYDVKM. As DNA, the CDR3 is TGTGCCAGCAGTTTATCAGGGAACACCATATATTTT. This translates into CASSLSGNTIYF.

Here the CDR3 reads CASSHWRGPNTEAFF. The CDR3 DNA follows: TGTGCCAGCAGCCATTGGCGGGGACCGAACACTGAAGCTTTCTTT. The V gene is TRBV5-4, the J gene TRBJ1-1, with a possible D match to TRBD1 (5 bases). V lost 4 bases, J lost 1 base, and 14 bases lay in between. The germline V gene encodes CDR1 SGHNT and CDR2 YYREEE (reference sequence). CDR3 length: 15 residues.

This chain's CDR3 is CASRGQSYEQYF. The CDR3 nucleotides read TGCGCCAGCCGCGGACAGTCCTACGAGCAGTACTTC. The chain recombines TRBV5-1 with TRBJ2-7, with D maybe TRBD1 (6 bases). V lost 7 bases, J lost 1 base, and 9 bases lay in between. This CDR3 is built from 12 residues. Germline V gene lookup returns CDR1 SGHRS and CDR2 YFSETQ.

This chain joins TRBV2 and TRBJ2-7; weak D call: TRBD1 (5 bases). Germline V gene sequence: CDR1 SNHLY, CDR2 FYNNEI. Trimming removed 4 bases at V and 0 bases at J, with 13 bases between. This CDR3 comprises 15 residues. The CDR3 region has the DNA TGTGCCAGCAGTGCCCAGGGAAAAGGCTCCTACGAGCAGTACTTC. This translates into CASSAQGKGSYEQYF.

This clone was seen just once. The chain recombines TRBV6-5 with TRBJ1-1; TRBD1 aligns across 9 bases. Trimming at V came to 5 bases and at J to 10 bases, leaving 11 bases not matched to a gene. This CDR3 has 14 amino acids. Germline loops: CDR1 MNHEY, CDR2 SVGAGI. In DNA form, the CDR3 reads TGTGCCAGCAGTCAAACACCGTACAGGGGGCGAGCTTTCTTT. Amino acid sequence: CASSQTPYRGRAFF.

In its sample, this clone was seen once. This rearrangement joins TRBV28 to TRBJ2-5; the match to TRBD1 covers 12 bases. Germline V CDR1 and CDR2: MDHEN, SYDVKM. This CDR3 contains 16 residues. With 8 bases clipped from V and 5 bases from J, the junction kept 12 bases outside the gene matches. The CDR3 is CASASGQGAFRETQYF. CDR3 DNA sequence: TGTGCCAGCGCCTCGGGACAGGGGGCATTCAGGGAGACCCAGTACTTC.

The chain joins TRBV5-6 to TRBJ2-6; D is undetermined. This CDR3 has 14 amino acids. Germline values: CDR1 SGHDT, CDR2 YYEEEE. Trimming removed 6 bases at V and 0 bases at J, with 7 bases between. The CDR3, as DNA: TGTGCCAGCACCTCGTTCTCTGGGGCCAACGTCCTGACTTTC. The encoded protein is CASTSFSGANVLTF.

V gene TRBV6-2 or TRBV6-3 combines with J gene TRBJ1-1; TRBD1 matches 7 bases. Germline values: CDR1 MNHEY, CDR2 SVGEGT. This CDR3 spans 16 amino acids. V shed 1 base, J shed 0 bases, and the junction held 5 bases outside the gene matches. The CDR3 loop reads CASSYLKGALNTEAFF. The CDR3 bases are TGTGCCAGCAGTTACTTGAAGGGGGCGTTGAACACTGAAGCTTTCTTT.

A few counts support this clone. This sequence joins TRBV10-1 and TRBJ1-5, with D uncertain. With 0 bases removed from V and 11 bases from J, the gap between germline ends came to 20 bases. Germline CDR1 reads WNHNN; CDR2 reads SYGVQD (reference sequence). This CDR3 is 16 amino acids long. The DNA of the CDR3 is TGCGCCAGCAGTGAGTCGAGCGGAGGGTCCTCTCCTGCCCAGCATTTT. Protein sequence: CASSESSGGSSPAQHF.